The rows below give T cell receptor beta chains drawn from one sample of a study of blood T cell repertoires in COVID-19. Clones were sequenced by immunoSEQ multiplex PCR, and TCRdb holds only the in-frame ones, with some missing. The table includes some 300,000 clones, approximately 89% detected once. Input material: PBMCs or T cells enriched from blood (not recorded which). Every receptor here comes from a woman aged 30 to 39 who had recovered from COVID-19. Both conserved end residues are part of each CDR3. D genes are given only for firm matches. Rows may omit the clone size; those that give it use once, few, many or a size class.

>NA|TRBJ2-4|TRBV4-1|NA
TGCGCCAGCAGCCAAGCCGGACAACTAGCCAAAAACATTCAGTACTTC
CASSQAGQLAKNIQYF
>NA|TRBJ1-4|TRBV30|NA
TGTGCCTGGAGGCCACCGGACATTTGGGAAAAACTGTTTTTT
CAWRPPDIWEKLFF
>NA|TRBJ1-5|TRBV30|NA
TGTGGCTGGGGGCAGGGGCATCAGCCCCAGCATTTT
CGWGQGHQPQHF
>NA|TRBJ1-6|TRBV11-2|NA
TGTGCCAGCAGCTTTACGGGAATCAATTCACCCCTCCACTTT
CASSFTGINSPLHF
>NA|TRBJ1-5|TRBV5-1|NA
TGCGCCAGCAGCTCCGGTTCTAATCAGCCCCAGCATTTT
CASSSGSNQPQHF
>NA|TRBJ1-1|TRBV27|NA
TGTGCCAGCAGTTTATTGAAGTGGGGGGTCGGGCTACCGGACACTGAAGCTTTCTTT
CASSLLKWGVGLPDTEAFF
>NA|TRBJ1-3|TRBV5-1|NA
TGCGCCAGCAGCTTGATGACTTCGGCCCACTCTGGAAACACCATATATTTT
CASSLMTSAHSGNTIYF
>TRBD2|TRBJ2-3|TRBV30|few
TGTGCCTGGAAGGGACTAGCGGATTCTGTCACAGATACGCAGTATTTT
CAWKGLADSVTDTQYF
>TRBD2|TRBJ2-5|TRBV5-1|NA
TGCGCCAGCAGCTCGGCGGGACTAGCGGGAGTTTCTTGGGAGACCCAGTACTTC
CASSSAGLAGVSWETQYF
>TRBD1|TRBJ1-1|TRBV30|few
TGTGCCTGGAGTAAAGGGGGCAGCGCTGAAGCTTTCTTT
CAWSKGGSAEAFF
>TRBD1|TRBJ2-1|TRBV5-1|NA
TGCGCCAGCAGCTTGGCCGGGACAGGGGGCCACAATGAGCAGTTCTTC
CASSLAGTGGHNEQFF
>TRBD2|TRBJ2-1|TRBV13|once
TGTGCCAGCAGCCCCCCAAGCGGGAGGGGTCGCGGTGAGCAGTTCTTC
CASSPPSGRGRGEQFF
>TRBD1|TRBJ1-2|TRBV30|NA
TGTGCCTGGGACAGGGGGTATTTACTTGGCTACACCTTC
CAWDRGYLLGYTF
>NA|TRBJ1-5|TRBV11-2|NA
TGTGCCAGCAGCTTACGGAGTACTCAGCCCCAGCATTTT
CASSLRSTQPQHF
>NA|TRBJ1-1|TRBV29-1|few
TGCAGCGTTGACAAGATGCAGGGGAAAGGGATTTATTTCTTT
CSVDKMQGKGIYFF
>NA|TRBJ2-6|TRBV3-1/TRBV3-2|NA
TGTGCCAGCAGCCTGGGACTGTTCTCTGGGGCCAACGTCCTGACTTTC
CASSLGLFSGANVLTF
>NA|TRBJ2-1|TRBV29-1|NA
TGCAGCGTTGTAAGAGGTCGTCGTGAGGAGCAGTTCTTC
CSVVRGRREEQFF
>TRBD1|TRBJ2-1|TRBV2|NA
TGTGCCAGCAGTGAAGCGCTGGGACAGGGTCCTCGGGAGCAGTTCTTC
CASSEALGQGPREQFF
>TRBD2|TRBJ2-1|TRBV6-4|many
TGTGCCAGCAGTGAACTAGCGGGAGGAAACAATGAGCAGTTCTTC
CASSELAGGNNEQFF
>NA|TRBJ1-3|TRBV7-2|NA
TGTGCCAGCAGCTTTGAAGTTAGCTCGTACTCTGGAAACACCATATATTTT
CASSFEVSSYSGNTIYF
>NA|TRBJ2-7|TRBV2|NA
TGTGCCAGCAGTCCAGTACAAAGCTCCTACGAGCAGTACTTC
CASSPVQSSYEQYF
>TRBD2|TRBJ2-3|TRBV27|NA
TGTGCCAGCAGTTCCCGACTAGCGGGAGTGGGCACAGATACGCAGTATTTT
CASSSRLAGVGTDTQYF
>TRBD1|TRBJ2-7|TRBV5-1|NA
TGCGCCAGCAGCTGGACAGGGGGTGGGGAGCAGTACTTC
CASSWTGGGEQYF
>TRBD1|TRBJ1-1|TRBV28|once
TGTGCCAGCAGCTCCAGACGACAGGGGGTGGCCACTGAAGCTTTCTTT
CASSSRRQGVATEAFF
>TRBD2|TRBJ2-1|TRBV4-1|NA
TGCGCCAGCAGCCCAAGGGGACTAGCTGGGCGGACGGCATACAATGAGCAGTTCTTC
CASSPRGLAGRTAYNEQFF
>NA|TRBJ2-3|TRBV2|few
TGTGCCAGCAGTGAATCGGGAGTGAAAGATACGCAGTATTTT
CASSESGVKDTQYF
>TRBD1|TRBJ1-2|TRBV29-1|NA
TGCAGCGTCGCAATACAGGGGACGAACTATGGCTACACCTTC
CSVAIQGTNYGYTF
>TRBD2|TRBJ2-2|TRBV5-4|NA
TGTGCCAGCAGCCAACTAGCGGGAGGGCCGCCCGGGGAGCTGTTTTTT
CASSQLAGGPPGELFF
>TRBD1|TRBJ2-7|TRBV5-6|NA
TGTGCCAGCAGCCTACCGACAGGGGCGAGGTCCGAGCAGTACTTC
CASSLPTGARSEQYF
>NA|TRBJ1-1|TRBV6-4|NA
TGTGCCAGCAGTGACACAAAGACAAACACTGAAGCTTTCTTT
CASSDTKTNTEAFF